The T cell receptor beta chain described here comes from a study of vaccination effects on CD4 cells after COVID-19 (dated by TCRdb to between 2021 and 2023). Study-wide context: Post-vaccine samples across the study were collected a median of 72 days after the second dose, with a range of 14 to 241. In both COVID-19 convalescent patients and infection-naive vaccine recipients, the study compared SARS-CoV-2 spike-specific CD4+ TCR repertoires from before mRNA vaccination with those from after it. The Oncomine TCR Beta short-read assay on an Illumina iSeq 100 was used to sequence cultures from other donors in the study. The full study included some 10 COVID-19 convalescent patients and a few SARS-CoV-2-naive healthy vaccine recipients. General findings and caveats noted by the study authors: In healthy vaccine recipients, vaccine-induced clones were almost all SARS-CoV-2 mono-reactive, with only 1 of 255 being cross-reactive with common cold coronaviruses. Clones induced by infection and clones induced by vaccination both contracted markedly at late timepoints after vaccination, which fits with T cell responses waning over time. The study was limited by a small number of convalescent patients, and early post-infection timepoints were lacking.

The ViraFEST assay stimulated PBMC with viral peptide pools and then used TCR sequencing to identify antigen-specific CD4+ T cell clonotypes by expansion. After less than 13 days of culture, CD4+ T cells were isolated with the EasySep CD4+ T cell isolation kit. Each participant received two doses of an mRNA SARS-CoV-2 vaccine, either BNT162b2 or mRNA-1273. Healthy vaccine recipients had no prior SARS-CoV-2 infection, confirmed by negative nucleocapsid antibodies before and after vaccination. Each well held 2 million to 2.5 million PBMC cultured in IMDM containing about 5.5% human AB serum, 10 IU/ml IL-2 and gentamicin, along with about 9.5 ug/ml peptides. On days 3 and 7, half of the culture medium was replaced with fresh IL-2-containing medium. Unless otherwise noted, each peptide stimulation condition was cultured in triplicate wells. PBMC were separated from whole blood using Ficoll-Paque Plus gradient centrifugation and were then either cryopreserved at -140C or used fresh. The spike proteins of SARS-CoV-2 and of the common cold coronaviruses HCoV-NL63, HCoV-OC43 and HCoV-229E were spanned by overlapping peptide pools. Genomic DNA was extracted from cultured CD4+ T cells with the QIAamp micro DNA kit.

V lost 2 bases and J lost 4 bases; the stretch between them is 12 bases long. From cysteine to phenylalanine, the CDR3 is 15 amino acids long. Of the read, only the CDR3 DNA is kept; its 45 bases are in frame from base 1. CDR1 and CDR2, per the germline V gene, are MNHNS and SASEGT. As concerns this clone: Its antigen remains undetermined. No much larger clone exists at a distance of one base, and base qualities are not known.

Libraries were prepared through the immunoSEQ multiplex PCR assay. DNA from the CD4+ T cells that had been cultured and isolated underwent TCR beta CDR3 sequencing. On the authors' methods: Non-productive TCR sequences were removed and reads were trimmed to the CDR3 region, keeping CDR3s of at least 7 amino acids. Antigen-specific clonotypes were identified using the MANAFEST web app by comparison of expansion in peptide wells against reference cultures. For clones to be considered positive, expansion at FDR<0.05 versus reference and all other wells, an odds ratio above 5, and a frequency above 0.1% in two replicate wells were required. A clonotype was called cross-reactive if it was significantly expanded both in SARS-CoV-2 spike wells and in at least one common cold coronavirus spike condition. Levenshtein distance calculated with the stringdist R package was used to assess CDR3 similarity, and unrooted trees were constructed with ape in R 3.6.1. Imported from immuneACCESS, the table was reduced by TCRdb to in-frame sequences with V and J called. These copies leave out some clones; in studies compared against another copy, an unresolved V gene accounts for under half, and the cause of the remainder is not known. V and J calls and clone size come straight from that table; D and trimming were deduced from the DNA. Recorded for this sample are some 15,000 clones; 75% to 80% of them occurred a single time. The ten largest clonotypes hold about 19% of the sample.

The specimen comprised CD4+ T cells from PBMCs cultured with HCoV-NL63 spike peptides, sampled after COVID-19 vaccination. The cell subset or site label here, explained by the study, means: HCoV-NL63 spike overlapping peptide pool stimulation. The rearrangement joined TRBV6-1 to TRBJ1-5, with TRBD1 tentatively as D gene (5 bases match). This TCR derives from a human donor who received a COVID-19 vaccine. The DNA sequence is TGTGCCAGCAGTGAAAGGGACCGACCAAATCAGCCCCAGCATTTT. Its protein is CASSERDRPNQPQHF.